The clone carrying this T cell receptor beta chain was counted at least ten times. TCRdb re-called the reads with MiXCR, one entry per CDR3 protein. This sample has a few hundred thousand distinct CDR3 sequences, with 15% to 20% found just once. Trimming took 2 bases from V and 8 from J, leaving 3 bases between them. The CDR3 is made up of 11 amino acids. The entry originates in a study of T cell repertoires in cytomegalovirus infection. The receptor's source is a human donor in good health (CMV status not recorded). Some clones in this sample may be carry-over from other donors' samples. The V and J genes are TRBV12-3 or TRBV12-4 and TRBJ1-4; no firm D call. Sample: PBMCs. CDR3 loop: CASSLYEKLFF. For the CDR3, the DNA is TGTGCCAGCAGTTTATACGAAAAACTGTTTTTT.